Detailed here is one TCR beta chain. The data stem from a study of T-cell reconstitution after alpha-beta-depleted transplantation in children. Losses at the gene ends were 4 bases for V and 3 bases for J; bases not matched to a gene: 5. Germline loops: CDR1 SGHRS, CDR2 YFSETQ. This CDR3 spans 14 amino acids. Unique molecular identifiers featured in how the TCRbeta library was prepared. From the PCR reads, TCRdb called clonotypes with MiXCR, one entry per CDR3 protein. Among about 340,000 distinct CDR3 sequences listed, about 9.4% were seen once. The TCR originated in a human donor who donated a stem cell graft to a child with acute lymphoblastic leukemia. The chain links TRBV5-1 to TRBJ1-1; 8 positions agree with TRBD1. Here the sequenced sample was PBMCs from the stem cell graft donor, taken from the stem cell graft. CDR3 coding DNA: TGCGCCAGCAGCCAGGGGACAGGACACACTGAAGCTTTCTTT. This gives the protein CASSQGTGHTEAFF.